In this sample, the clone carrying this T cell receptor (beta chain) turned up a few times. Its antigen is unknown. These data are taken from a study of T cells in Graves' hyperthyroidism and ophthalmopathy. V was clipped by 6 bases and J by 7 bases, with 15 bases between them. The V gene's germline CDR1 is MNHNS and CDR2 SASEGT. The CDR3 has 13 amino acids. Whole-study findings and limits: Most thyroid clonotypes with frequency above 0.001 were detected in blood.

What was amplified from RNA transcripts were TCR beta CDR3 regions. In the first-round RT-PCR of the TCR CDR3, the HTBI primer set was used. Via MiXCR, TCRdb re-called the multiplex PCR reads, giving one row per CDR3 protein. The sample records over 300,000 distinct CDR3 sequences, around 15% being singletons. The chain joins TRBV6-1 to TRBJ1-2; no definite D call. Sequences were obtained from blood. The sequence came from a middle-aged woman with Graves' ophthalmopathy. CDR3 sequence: CASSRPYSTGYTF. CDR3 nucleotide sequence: TGTGCCAGCAGCCGGCCGTATAGCACTGGCTACACCTTC.